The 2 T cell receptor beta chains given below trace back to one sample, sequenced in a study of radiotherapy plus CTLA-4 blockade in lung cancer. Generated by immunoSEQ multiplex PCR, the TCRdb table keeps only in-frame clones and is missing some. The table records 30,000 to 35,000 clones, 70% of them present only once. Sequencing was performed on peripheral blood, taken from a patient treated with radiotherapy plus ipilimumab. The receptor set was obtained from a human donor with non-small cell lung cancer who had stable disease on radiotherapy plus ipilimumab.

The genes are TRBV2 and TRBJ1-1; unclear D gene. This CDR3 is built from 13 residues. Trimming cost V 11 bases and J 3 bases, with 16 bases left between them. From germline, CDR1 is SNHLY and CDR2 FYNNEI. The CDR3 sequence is CALLGERYTEAFF. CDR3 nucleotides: TGTGCCCTCCTAGGTGAGAGGTACACTGAAGCTTTCTTT.

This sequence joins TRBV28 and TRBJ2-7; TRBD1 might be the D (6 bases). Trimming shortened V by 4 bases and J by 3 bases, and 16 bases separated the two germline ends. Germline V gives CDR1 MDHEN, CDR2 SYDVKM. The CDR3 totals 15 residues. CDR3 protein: CASSSGQGFGYEQYF. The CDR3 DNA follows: TGTGCCAGCAGTTCGGGTCAGGGGTTCGGCTACGAGCAGTACTTC.